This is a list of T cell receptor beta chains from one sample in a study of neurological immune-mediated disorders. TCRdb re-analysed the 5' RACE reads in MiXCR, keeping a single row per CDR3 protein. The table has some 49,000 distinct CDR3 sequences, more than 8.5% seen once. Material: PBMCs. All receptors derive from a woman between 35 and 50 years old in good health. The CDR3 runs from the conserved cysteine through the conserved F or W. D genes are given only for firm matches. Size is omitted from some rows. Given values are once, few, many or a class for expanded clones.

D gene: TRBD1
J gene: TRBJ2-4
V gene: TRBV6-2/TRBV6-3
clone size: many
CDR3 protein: CASSIPGQGRRGKNIQYF
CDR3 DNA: TGTGCCAGCAGTATACCGGGACAGGGAAGGAGAGGTAAAAACATTCAGTACTTC

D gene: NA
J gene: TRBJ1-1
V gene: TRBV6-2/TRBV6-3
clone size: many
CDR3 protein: CASSSRGEDTEAFF
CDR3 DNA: TGTGCCAGCAGCTCGCGGGGTGAGGACACTGAAGCTTTCTTT

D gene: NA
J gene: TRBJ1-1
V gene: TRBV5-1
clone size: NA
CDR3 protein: CASSLEGRANTEAFF
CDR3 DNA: TGCGCCAGCAGCTTGGAGGGAAGGGCGAACACTGAAGCTTTCTTT

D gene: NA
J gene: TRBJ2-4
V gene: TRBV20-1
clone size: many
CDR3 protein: CSARTFRLAKNIQYF
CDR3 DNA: TGCAGTGCTAGAACATTCAGGCTAGCCAAAAACATTCAGTACTTC

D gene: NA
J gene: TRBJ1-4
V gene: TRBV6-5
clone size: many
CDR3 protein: CASSRTRNEKLFF
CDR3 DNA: TGTGCCAGCAGTAGGACGAGGAACGAAAAACTGTTTTTT

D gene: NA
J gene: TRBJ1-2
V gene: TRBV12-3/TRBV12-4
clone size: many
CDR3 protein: CASRFRGENGYTF
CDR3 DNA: TGTGCCAGCCGCTTTAGGGGGGAGAATGGCTACACCTTC

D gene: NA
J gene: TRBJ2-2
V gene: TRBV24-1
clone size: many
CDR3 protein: CAAAGAGNTGELFF
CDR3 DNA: TGTGCCGCCGCTGGGGCAGGGAACACCGGGGAGCTGTTTTTT

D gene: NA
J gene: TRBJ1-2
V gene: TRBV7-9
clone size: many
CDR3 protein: CASSLGGYGYTF
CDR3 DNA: TGTGCCAGCAGCTTGGGAGGGTATGGCTACACCTTC

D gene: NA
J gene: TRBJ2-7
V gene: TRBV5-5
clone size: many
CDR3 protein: CASSFDSYEQYF
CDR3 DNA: TGTGCCAGCAGTTTTGACAGCTACGAGCAGTACTTC

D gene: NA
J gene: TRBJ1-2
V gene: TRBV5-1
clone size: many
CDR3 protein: CASSLALWGRSYGYTF
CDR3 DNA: TGCGCCAGCAGCTTGGCCCTTTGGGGGCGCAGCTATGGCTACACCTTC

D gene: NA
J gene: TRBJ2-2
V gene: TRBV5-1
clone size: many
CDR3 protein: CASSLEGSQELFF
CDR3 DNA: TGCGCCAGCAGCTTGGAGGGTTCTCAAGAGCTGTTTTTT

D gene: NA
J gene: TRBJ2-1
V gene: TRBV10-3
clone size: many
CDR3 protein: CAISGGYTYNEQFF
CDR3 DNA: TGTGCCATCAGTGGGGGCTATACGTACAATGAGCAGTTCTTC

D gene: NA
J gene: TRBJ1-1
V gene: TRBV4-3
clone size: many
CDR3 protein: CASSQDVSGLNTEAFF
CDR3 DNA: TGCGCCAGCAGCCAAGATGTGAGCGGTTTGAACACTGAAGCTTTCTTT

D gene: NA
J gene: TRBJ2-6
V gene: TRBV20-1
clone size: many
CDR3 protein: CSASSGANVLTF
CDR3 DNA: TGCAGTGCGAGTTCTGGGGCCAACGTCCTGACTTTC

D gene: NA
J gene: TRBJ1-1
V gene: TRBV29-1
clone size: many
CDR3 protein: CSARRLQNTEAFF
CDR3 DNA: TGCAGCGCCCGACGCCTCCAGAACACTGAAGCTTTCTTT

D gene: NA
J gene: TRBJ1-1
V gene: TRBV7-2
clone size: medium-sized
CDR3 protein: CASSRGTGTEAFF
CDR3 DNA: TGTGCCAGCAGCCGCGGGACTGGCACTGAAGCTTTCTTT